Given below is one T cell receptor beta chain in context. No antigen is known for it. Profiling relied on immunoSEQ multiplex PCR, and the TCRdb table lists in-frame clones only, not all of them. The sample shows several thousand clones, 86% of them seen only once. The time point is: cycle 4 day 1 (C4D1), after 6 weeks of nivolumab. Each of the patients experienced relapse following autologous stem cell transplantation, and their brentuximab vedotin exposure differed. Negative magnetic selection isolated CD4+ T cells from thawed PBMCs. This CDR3 is 16 amino acids long. V lost 3 bases to trimming and J lost 2 bases, with 16 bases between them. Germline V gene data show CDR1 as MNHEY and CDR2 as SVGAGI. This sample was taken from a study of PD-1 blockade in classical Hodgkin lymphoma. Study outcomes and limitations: The diversity seen at baseline in complete responders resembled that of newly diagnosed patients. Patients were excluded if nivolumab began under 1 year after ASCT (the autologous transplant). Significantly greater TCR diversity emerged by C4D1 in CD4+ cells but not CD8+ cells.

The clonotype comes from a human donor with classical Hodgkin lymphoma. The V and J genes are TRBV6-5 and TRBJ1-2; D is ambiguous. The input for sequencing was CD4+ T cells from blood, taken before the fourth cycle of nivolumab. The CDR3 DNA reads as TGTGCCAGCAGTTATGGTATGGGTGTTTTCAACTATGGCTACACCTTC. It is translated as CASSYGMGVFNYGYTF.